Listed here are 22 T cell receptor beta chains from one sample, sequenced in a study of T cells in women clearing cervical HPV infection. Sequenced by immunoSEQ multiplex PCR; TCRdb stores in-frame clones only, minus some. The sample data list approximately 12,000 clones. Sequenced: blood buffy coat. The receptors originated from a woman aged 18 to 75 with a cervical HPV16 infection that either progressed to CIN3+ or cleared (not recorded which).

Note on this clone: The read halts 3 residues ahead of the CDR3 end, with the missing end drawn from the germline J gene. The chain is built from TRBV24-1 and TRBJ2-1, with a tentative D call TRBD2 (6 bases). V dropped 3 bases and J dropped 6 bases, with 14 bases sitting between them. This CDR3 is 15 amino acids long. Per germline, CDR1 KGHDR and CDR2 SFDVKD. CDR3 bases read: TGTGCCACCAGTGATCCGGGACTGGCTTCCAATGAG. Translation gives CATSDPGLASNE. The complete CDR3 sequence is CATSDPGLASNEQFF.

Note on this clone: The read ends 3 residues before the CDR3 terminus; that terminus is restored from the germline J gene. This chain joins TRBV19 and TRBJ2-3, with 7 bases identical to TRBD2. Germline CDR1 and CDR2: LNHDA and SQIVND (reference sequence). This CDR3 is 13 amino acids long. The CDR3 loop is CASSRDYQETQYF. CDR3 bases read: TGTGCCAGTAGCCGGGACTACCAAGAGACG.

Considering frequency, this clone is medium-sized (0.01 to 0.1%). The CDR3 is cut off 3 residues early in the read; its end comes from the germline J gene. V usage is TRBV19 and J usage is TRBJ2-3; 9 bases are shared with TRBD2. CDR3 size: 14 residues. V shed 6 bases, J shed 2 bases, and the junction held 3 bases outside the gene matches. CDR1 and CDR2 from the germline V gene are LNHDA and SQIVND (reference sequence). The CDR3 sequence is CASRSSGDTDTQYF. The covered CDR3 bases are TGTGCCAGTAGATCTAGCGGGGACACAGATACG.

The CDR3 region is CSALRTSMDEQFF. The sequenced CDR3 bases are TGCAGTGCATTACGGACTAGTATGGATGAG. The rearrangement joins TRBV20-1 to TRBJ2-1, with 7 nucleotides matching TRBD2. The read finishes 3 residues shy of the CDR3 end, and the germline J gene is used to complete it. Germline V gene lookup returns CDR1 DFQATT and CDR2 SNEGSKA (reference sequence). Trimming at V came to 6 bases and at J to 8 bases, leaving 10 bases not matched to a gene. CDR3 size: 13 residues.

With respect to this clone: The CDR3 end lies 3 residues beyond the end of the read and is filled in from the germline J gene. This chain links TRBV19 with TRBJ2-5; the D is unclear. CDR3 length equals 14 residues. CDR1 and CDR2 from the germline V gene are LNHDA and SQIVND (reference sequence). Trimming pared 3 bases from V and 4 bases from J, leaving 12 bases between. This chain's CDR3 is CASSINPGRETQYF. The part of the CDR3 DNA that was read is TGTGCCAGTAGTATTAACCCAGGAAGAGAGACC.

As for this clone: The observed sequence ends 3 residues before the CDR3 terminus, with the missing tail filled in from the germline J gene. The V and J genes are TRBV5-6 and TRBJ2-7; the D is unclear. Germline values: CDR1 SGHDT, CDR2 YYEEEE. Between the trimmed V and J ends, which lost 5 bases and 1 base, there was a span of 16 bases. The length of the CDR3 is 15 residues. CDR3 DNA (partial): TGTGCCAGCAGTCGATTGGCCACAAAATCCTACGAG. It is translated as CASSRLATKSYE. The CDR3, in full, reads CASSRLATKSYEQYF.

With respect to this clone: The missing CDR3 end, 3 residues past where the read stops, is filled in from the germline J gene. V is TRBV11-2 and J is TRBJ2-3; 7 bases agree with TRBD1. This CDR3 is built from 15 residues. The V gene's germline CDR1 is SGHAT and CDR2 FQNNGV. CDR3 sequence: CASSLGDSLQETQYF. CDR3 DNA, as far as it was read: TGTGCCAGCAGCTTAGGGGACAGCCTCCAAGAGACG.

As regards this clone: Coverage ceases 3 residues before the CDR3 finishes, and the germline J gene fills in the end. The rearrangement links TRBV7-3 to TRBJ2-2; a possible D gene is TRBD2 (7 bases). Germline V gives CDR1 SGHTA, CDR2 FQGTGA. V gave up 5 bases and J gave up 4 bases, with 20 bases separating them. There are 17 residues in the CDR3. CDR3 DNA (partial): TGTGCCAGCAGCGCCGCGCGAGGGGGGGCGGGCACCGGGGAG. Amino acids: CASSAARGGAGTGE. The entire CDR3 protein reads CASSAARGGAGTGELFF.

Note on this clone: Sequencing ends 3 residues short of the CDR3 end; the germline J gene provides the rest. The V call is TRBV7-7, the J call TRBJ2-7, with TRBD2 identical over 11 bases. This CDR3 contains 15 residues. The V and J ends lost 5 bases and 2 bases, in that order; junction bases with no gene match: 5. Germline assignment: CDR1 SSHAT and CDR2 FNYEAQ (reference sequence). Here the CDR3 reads CASSAGTSGTYEQYF. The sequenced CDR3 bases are TGTGCCAGCAGCGCAGGGACTAGCGGTACCTACGAG.

The CDR3 is CASSSDTGEVYGYTF. The sequenced CDR3 bases are TGTGCCAGCAGCTCGGACACTGGGGAGGTCTATGGC. J is TRBJ1-2 and V is TRBV7-2, with D possibly TRBD1 on 5 matching bases. The sequence runs out 3 residues before the end of the CDR3; the remainder is reconstructed from the germline J gene. The CDR3 is 15 residues long. The germline V and J ends were trimmed by 4 bases and 4 bases, with 16 bases remaining between them. CDR1 and CDR2 (germline): SGHTA, FQGNSA.

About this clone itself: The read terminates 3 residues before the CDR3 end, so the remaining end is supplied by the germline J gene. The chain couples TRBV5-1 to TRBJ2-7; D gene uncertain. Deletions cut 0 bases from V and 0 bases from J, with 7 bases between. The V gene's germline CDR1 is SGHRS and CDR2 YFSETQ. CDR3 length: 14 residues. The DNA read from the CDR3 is TGCGCCAGCAGCTTGGACGGTAGCTCCTACGAG. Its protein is CASSLDGSSYE. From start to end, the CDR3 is CASSLDGSSYEQYF.

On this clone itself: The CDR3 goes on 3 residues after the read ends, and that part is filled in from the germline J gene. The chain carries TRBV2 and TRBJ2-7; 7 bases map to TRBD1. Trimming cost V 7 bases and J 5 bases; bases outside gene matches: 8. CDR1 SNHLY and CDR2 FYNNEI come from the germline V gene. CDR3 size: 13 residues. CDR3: CASTYRTGDEQYF. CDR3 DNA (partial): TGTGCCAGCACTTATAGGACAGGCGACGAG.

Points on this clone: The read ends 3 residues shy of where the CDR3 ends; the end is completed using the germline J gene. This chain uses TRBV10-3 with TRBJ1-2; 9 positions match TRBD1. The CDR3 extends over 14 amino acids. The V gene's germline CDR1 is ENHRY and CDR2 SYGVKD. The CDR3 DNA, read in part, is TGTGCCATCAGCATACAGGGGGCCCTAGGGCGC. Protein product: CAISIQGALGR. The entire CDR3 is CAISIQGALGRYTF.

The CDR3 loop reads CASSLDRVQETQYF. The covered CDR3 bases are TGTGCCAGCTCACTCGACCGGGTACAAGAGACG. The V and J genes are TRBV18 and TRBJ2-3; D gene unclear. The DNA ends 3 residues before the CDR3 does, and the rest of the CDR3 is filled in from the germline J gene. From germline, CDR1 is KGHSH and CDR2 LQKENI. The CDR3 is 14 residues long.

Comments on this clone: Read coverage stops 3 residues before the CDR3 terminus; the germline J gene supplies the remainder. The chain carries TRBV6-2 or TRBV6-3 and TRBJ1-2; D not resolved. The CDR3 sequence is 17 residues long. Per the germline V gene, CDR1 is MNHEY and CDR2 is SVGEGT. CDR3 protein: CASRYTIGLSRSYDYTF. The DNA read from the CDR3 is TGTGCCAGCAGGTACACCATAGGACTATCACGCTCCTACGAC.

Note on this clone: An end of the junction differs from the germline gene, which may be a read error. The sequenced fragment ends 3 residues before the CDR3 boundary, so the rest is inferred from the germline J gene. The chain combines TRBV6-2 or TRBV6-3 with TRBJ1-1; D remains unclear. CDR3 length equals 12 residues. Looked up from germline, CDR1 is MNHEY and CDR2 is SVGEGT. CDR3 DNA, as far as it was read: TGTGCCAGCAGGGAACAGAACCCTGAA. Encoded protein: CASREQNPE. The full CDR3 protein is CASREQNPEAFF.

The CDR3 spells CASTPRGGGNEQFF. The part of the CDR3 DNA that was read is TGTGCCAGCACCCCTAGAGGGGGCGGCAATGAG. V and J are TRBV2 and TRBJ2-1, with TRBD1 identical over 7 bases. The read halts 3 residues ahead of the CDR3 end, with the missing end drawn from the germline J gene. Trimming cost V 7 bases and J 6 bases; bases outside gene matches: 9. The germline V gene has CDR1 SNHLY and CDR2 FYNNEI. The CDR3 loop spans 14 amino acids.

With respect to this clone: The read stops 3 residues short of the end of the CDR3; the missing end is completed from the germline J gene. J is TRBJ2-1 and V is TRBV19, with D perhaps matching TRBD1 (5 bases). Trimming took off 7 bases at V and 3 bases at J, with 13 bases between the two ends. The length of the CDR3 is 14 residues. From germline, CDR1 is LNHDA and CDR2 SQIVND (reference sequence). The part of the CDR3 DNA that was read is TGTGCCAGTACCCAGGGTCCTCTCTACAATGAG. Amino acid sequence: CASTQGPLYNE. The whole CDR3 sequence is CASTQGPLYNEQFF.

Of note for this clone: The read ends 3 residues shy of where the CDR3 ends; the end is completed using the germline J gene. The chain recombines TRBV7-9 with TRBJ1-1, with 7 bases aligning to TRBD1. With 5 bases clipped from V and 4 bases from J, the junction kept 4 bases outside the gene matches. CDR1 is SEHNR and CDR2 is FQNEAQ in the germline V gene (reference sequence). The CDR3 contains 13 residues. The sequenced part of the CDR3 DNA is TGTGCCAGCAGCCCCCGACAGGGCACTGAA. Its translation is CASSPRQGTE. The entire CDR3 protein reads CASSPRQGTEAFF.

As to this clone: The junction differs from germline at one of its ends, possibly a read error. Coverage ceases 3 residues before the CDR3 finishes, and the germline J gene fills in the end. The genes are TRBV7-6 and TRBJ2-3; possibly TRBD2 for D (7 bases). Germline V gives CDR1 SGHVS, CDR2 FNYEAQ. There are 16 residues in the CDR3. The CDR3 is CASSLASSGGTNTQYF. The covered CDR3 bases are TGTGCCAGCAGCTTAGCTTCGTCGGGGGGCACAAATACG.

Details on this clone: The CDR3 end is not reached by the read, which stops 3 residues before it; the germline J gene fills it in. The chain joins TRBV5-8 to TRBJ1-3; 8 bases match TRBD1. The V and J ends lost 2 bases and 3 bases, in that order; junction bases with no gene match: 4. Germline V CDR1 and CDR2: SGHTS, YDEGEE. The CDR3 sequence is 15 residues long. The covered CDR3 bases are TGTGCCAGCAGCTTATCCGACAGGGGTGGAAACACC. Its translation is CASSLSDRGGNT. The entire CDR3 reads CASSLSDRGGNTIYF. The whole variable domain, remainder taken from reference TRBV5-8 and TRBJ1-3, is EAGVTQSPTHLIKTRGQQATLRCSPISGHTSVYWYQQALGLGLQFLLWYDEGEERNRGNFPPRFSGRQFPNYSSELNVNALELEDSALYLCASSLSDRGGNTIYFGEGSWLTVV.

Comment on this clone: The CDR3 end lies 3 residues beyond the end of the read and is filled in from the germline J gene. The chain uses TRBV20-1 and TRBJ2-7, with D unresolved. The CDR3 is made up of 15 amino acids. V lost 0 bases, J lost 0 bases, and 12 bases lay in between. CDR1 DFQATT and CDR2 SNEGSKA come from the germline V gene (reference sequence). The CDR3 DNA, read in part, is TGCAGTGCTAGAGATGATAAGGGTAGCTCCTACGAG. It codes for CSARDDKGSSYE. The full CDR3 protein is CSARDDKGSSYEQYF.